A selection of T cell receptor beta chains follows, all from one sample in a study of cytomegalovirus exposure and HLA in healthy donors. Assay: immunoSEQ multiplex PCR; the TCRdb copy retains only in-frame clones and omits some. The repertoire includes 70,000 to 95,000 clones, roughly 80% of them detected once, and over 9% sits in the top ten. The sample was PBMCs. The source is a man aged 25 to 40 in good health and CMV-seropositive. CDR3s include the opening cysteine and the closing phenylalanine or tryptophan. D genes are given only for firm matches. The size field is filled for only some rows; it gives once, few, many or a size class.

j_call d_call v_call clone_size cdr3_aa cdr3_nt
TRBJ2-1 TRBD2 TRBV4-1 . CASSQDLRTSGGNEQFF TGCGCCAGCAGCCAAGATCTCCGGACTAGCGGGGGCAATGAGCAGTTCTTC
TRBJ1-4 TRBD1 TRBV6-1 once CASSAAGTGGVKLFF TGTGCCAGCAGCGCTGCGGGGACAGGTGGAGTAAAACTGTTTTTT
TRBJ1-1 TRBD1 TRBV9 many CASSFTGTGYTEAFF TGTGCCAGCAGCTTCACCGGGACAGGATACACTGAAGCTTTCTTT
TRBJ1-1 TRBD1 TRBV29-1 . CSVEGETGADTEAFF TGCAGCGTTGAGGGTGAAACAGGGGCGGACACTGAAGCTTTCTTT
TRBJ2-5 TRBD2 TRBV9 . CASSQLAGGTETQYF TGTGCCAGCAGTCAACTAGCGGGGGGTACGGAGACCCAGTACTTC
TRBJ2-5 TRBD2 TRBV9 . CASSLGTTQETQYF TGTGCCAGCAGCCTAGGGACTACCCAAGAGACCCAGTACTTC
TRBJ1-2 . TRBV7-2 . CASSWMGGSNYGYTF TGTGCCAGCAGCTGGATGGGGGGATCCAACTATGGCTACACCTTC
TRBJ1-2 TRBD1 TRBV9 . CASSVSIQGAPRGYTF TGTGCCAGCAGCGTATCCATCCAGGGGGCCCCCCGTGGCTACACCTTC
TRBJ2-1 TRBD2 TRBV7-6 . CASSTGTSGGYNEQFF TGTGCCAGCAGCACTGGGACTAGCGGGGGGTACAATGAGCAGTTCTTC
TRBJ2-3 . TRBV5-1 . CASSDRSTDTQYF TGCGCCAGCAGTGATAGAAGCACAGATACGCAGTATTTT
TRBJ1-1 . TRBV21-1 . CASRGGARADTEAFF TGTGCCAGCAGAGGGGGGGCGCGGGCTGACACTGAAGCTTTCTTT
TRBJ2-1 TRBD1 TRBV6-4 once CASSEVFRTGLFF TGTGCCAGCAGTGAGGTTTTTAGGACAGGGTTGTTCTTC
TRBJ2-2 . TRBV5-1 . CASSLTRGALTGELFF TGCGCCAGCAGCTTGACCAGGGGGGCCCTTACCGGGGAGCTGTTTTTT
TRBJ2-1 TRBD1 TRBV13 few CASMVQGQNYNEQFF TGTGCCAGCATGGTTCAGGGACAGAACTACAATGAGCAGTTCTTC
TRBJ2-7 TRBD2 TRBV6-5 . CASSYSRLAGRYEQYF TGTGCCAGCAGTTACTCGAGACTAGCGGGGAGATACGAGCAGTACTTC
TRBJ1-1 TRBD1 TRBV19 . CASSIVLGQGFGTEAFF TGTGCCAGTAGTATAGTTTTGGGACAGGGGTTCGGCACTGAAGCTTTCTTT
TRBJ2-1 TRBD2 TRBV6-1 . CASSGGLAGGNEQFF TGTGCCAGCAGCGGGGGACTAGCGGGGGGGAATGAGCAGTTCTTC
TRBJ2-7 . TRBV28 . CASSTPTPRDSRSYEQYF TGTGCCAGCAGTACACCGACTCCTCGGGACTCACGCTCCTACGAGCAGTACTTC
TRBJ1-3 . TRBV6-5 . CASSYRGSGNTIYF TGTGCCAGCAGTTACCGAGGTTCTGGAAACACCATATATTTT
TRBJ2-7 . TRBV6-5 . CASSYYPGRGEQYF TGTGCCAGCAGTTACTACCCTGGACGGGGGGAGCAGTACTTC
TRBJ2-4 . TRBV21-1 . CASSSPSFLEVPAKNIQYF TGTGCCAGCAGCAGCCCCTCCTTCCTCGAGGTACCCGCCAAAAACATTCAGTACTTC
TRBJ2-3 TRBD1 TRBV7-9 few CASSTGQVADTQYF TGTGCCAGCAGCACGGGACAGGTTGCGGATACGCAGTATTTT